A selection of T cell receptor beta chains follows, all from one sample in a study of beta chain features in type 1 diabetes. Here immunoSEQ multiplex PCR was the method, and the copy in TCRdb shows in-frame clones only, minus some. The sample has about 320,000 clones; about 15% are singletons. Sequencing was performed on central memory CD4+ T cells from blood. The receptor set was obtained from a man aged 25 to 45 in good health. Each CDR3 is given with its conserved first and last residue. D genes are given only for firm matches. Where a row states a size, it is once, few, many or the class of an expanded clone; other rows omit it.

TRBV7-8	TRBJ2-2	TRBD2	few	TGTGCCAGCAGCTTAAGAGGGAGGGGTACCGGGGAGCTGTTTTTT	CASSLRGRGTGELFF
TRBV29-1	TRBJ2-7	NA	few	TGCAGCGTTGTGGAGCGAGGGACCGTAAACGAGCAGTACTTC	CSVVERGTVNEQYF
TRBV2	TRBJ1-2	NA	many	TGTGCCAGCAGTGAATTCGGGAATGGCTACACCTTC	CASSEFGNGYTF
TRBV11-2	TRBJ2-1	NA	NA	TGTGCCAGCAGCTCCTCCCCCGGGGGTGAGCAGTTCTTC	CASSSSPGGEQFF
TRBV6-5	TRBJ1-5	TRBD1	NA	TGTGCCAGCAGTCCCGGGACAGGTCGGGGGCAGCCCCAGCATTTT	CASSPGTGRGQPQHF
TRBV5-4	TRBJ2-1	NA	NA	TGTGCCAGCAGCCACGGACGGGGCAATGAGCAGTTCTTC	CASSHGRGNEQFF
TRBV5-6	TRBJ2-1	TRBD2	NA	TGTGCCAGCAGCTTGTTAAATGGCGGGGGTTACAATGAGCAGTTCTTC	CASSLLNGGGYNEQFF
TRBV29-1	TRBJ1-1	TRBD1	NA	TGCAGCGTTGCTCAGGGGGTGAGCACTGAAGCTTTCTTT	CSVAQGVSTEAFF
TRBV5-4	TRBJ2-3	NA	few	TGTGCCAGCAGCTTGATGCGGGCGGGCCGGGGAAAGGGAGATACGCAGTATTTT	CASSLMRAGRGKGDTQYF
TRBV7-9	TRBJ2-1	NA	few	TGTGCCAGCAGCTTAGTCCTCAACAGGGTCTCACCTTACAATGAGCAGTTCTTC	CASSLVLNRVSPYNEQFF
TRBV15	TRBJ1-2	TRBD1	many	TGTGCCACCAGCAGCCTGATAGGGGGCGCAGGATATGGCTACACCTTC	CATSSLIGGAGYGYTF
TRBV19	TRBJ2-1	NA	NA	TGTGCCAGTAGTACGGCTACCCATGAGCAGTTCTTC	CASSTATHEQFF
TRBV4-3	TRBJ2-3	NA	NA	TGCGCCAGCAGCCAAGACAGGGGTAGTACAGATACGCAGTATTTT	CASSQDRGSTDTQYF
TRBV5-1	TRBJ2-2	NA	many	TGCGCCAGCAGTTTATCGGACTACAACACCGGGGAGCTGTTTTTT	CASSLSDYNTGELFF
TRBV7-9	TRBJ2-2	NA	many	TGTGCCAGCAGCTTAAAACACGGGGAGCTGTTTTTT	CASSLKHGELFF
TRBV11-2	TRBJ2-1	NA	few	TGTGCCAGCAGCAACAATGAGCAGTTCTTC	CASSNNEQFF
TRBV14	TRBJ2-2	NA	few	TGTGCCAGCAGCCAAGATATTTACGGAACTGAGCTGTTTTTT	CASSQDIYGTELFF
TRBV18	TRBJ1-1	NA	many	TGTGCCAGCTCACCGCAACAAATGAACACTGAAGCTTTCTTT	CASSPQQMNTEAFF
TRBV7-2	TRBJ2-1	TRBD2	few	TGTGCCAGCAGCTTATCCGCGGGAGGTTACAATGAGCAGTTCTTC	CASSLSAGGYNEQFF
TRBV12-2	TRBJ2-3	NA	few	TGTGCAAGTCGCCCCTCGAAAGGGAGAAGTACAGATACGCAGTATTTT	CASRPSKGRSTDTQYF
TRBV19	TRBJ1-2	NA	NA	TGTGCCAGTAGTATGCCCAGGGGTCCCTATGGCTACACCTTC	CASSMPRGPYGYTF
TRBV19	TRBJ1-1	TRBD1	NA	TGTGCCAGCAAGAGGACAGGGAGGGTGGACACTGAAGCTTTCTTT	CASKRTGRVDTEAFF
TRBV7-2	TRBJ2-5	NA	NA	TGTGCCAGCAGCTTAGGGTTGGTAGCTGAGACCCAGTACTTC	CASSLGLVAETQYF
TRBV11-2	TRBJ2-1	TRBD2	few	TGTGCCAGCAGCTTAGACAGGACTAGCGGGAGGCGGAACAATGAGCAGTTCTTC	CASSLDRTSGRRNNEQFF
TRBV12-5	TRBJ1-1	TRBD1	few	TGTGCTAGTGGTTTGGAGACCGGGACAGGGTTTAGGAACACTGAAGCTTTCTTT	CASGLETGTGFRNTEAFF
TRBV6-5	TRBJ2-7	TRBD1	NA	TGTGCCAGCAGTTACTCACCCAGGGGGCCCTCGGGGGAGCAGTACTTC	CASSYSPRGPSGEQYF
TRBV5-1	TRBJ2-5	NA	few	TGCGCCAGCAGCAGAGCAGGGTTTGGGGAAGAGACCCAGTACTTC	CASSRAGFGEETQYF
TRBV5-6	TRBJ2-1	TRBD2	NA	TGTGCCAGCAGCTCACCAGCCGGGACTAGCGGCCTTGAGCAGTTCTTC	CASSSPAGTSGLEQFF
TRBV9	TRBJ1-2	NA	few	TGTGCCAGCAGCGTAGGTCAAGGGGGTACCTATGGCTACACCTTC	CASSVGQGGTYGYTF
TRBV13	TRBJ2-3	NA	few	TGTGCCAGCAGGGAGGACCTCACAGATACGCAGTATTTT	CASREDLTDTQYF
TRBV4-1	TRBJ1-2	NA	few	TGTGCCAGCAGCCAGGAGGGCGGCTACACCTTC	CASSQEGGYTF
TRBV19	TRBJ1-5	TRBD1	NA	TGTGCCAGAATAACAGGGGGAGGTCAGCCCCAGCATTTT	CARITGGGQPQHF
TRBV2	TRBJ2-3	TRBD2	many	TGTGCCAGCAGGCTTTACGCGGGAGGGGGCACAGATACGCAGTATTTT	CASRLYAGGGTDTQYF
TRBV11-3	TRBJ2-4	TRBD1	NA	TGTGCCAGCAGCTACAGACAGGGCGACATTCAGTACTTC	CASSYRQGDIQYF
TRBV5-6	TRBJ2-2	NA	NA	TGTGCCAGCAGCCCGCTTAGGGTAGGAGTTAGGAACACCGGGGAGCTGTTTTTT	CASSPLRVGVRNTGELFF
TRBV28	TRBJ1-2	NA	NA	TGTGCCAGCATCGAGGGGCTTGGGACTAACTATGGCTACACCTTC	CASIEGLGTNYGYTF
TRBV6-1	TRBJ1-3	TRBD1	few	TGTGCCAGCAGCCTGGTAGTGGACAGGGGGGACACCATATATTTT	CASSLVVDRGDTIYF
TRBV2	TRBJ2-1	NA	many	TGTGCCAGCACCCCGGCTGGTCTAGTTGAGCAGTTCTTC	CASTPAGLVEQFF
TRBV11-3	TRBJ1-1	NA	NA	TGTGCCAGCAGCTTAACGACACGGAACACTGAAGCTTTCTTT	CASSLTTRNTEAFF
TRBV19	TRBJ1-5	NA	NA	TGTGCCAGTAACGGAAGACAGACCTATAGCAATCAGCCCCAGCATTTT	CASNGRQTYSNQPQHF
TRBV18	TRBJ2-3	NA	many	TGTGCCAGCTCACCCCTGCCAGGAAGCGATACGCAGTATTTT	CASSPLPGSDTQYF
TRBV10-1	TRBJ2-1	NA	NA	TGCGCCAGCAGTGAGATCCGTAACAATGAGCAGTTCTTC	CASSEIRNNEQFF
TRBV7-3	TRBJ2-6	TRBD1	NA	TGTGCCAGCAGTCGGACAGGGACTGGGGCCAACGTCCTGACTTTC	CASSRTGTGANVLTF
TRBV7-6	TRBJ2-3	NA	NA	TGTGCCAGCAGTTCAATAACCACAGATACGCAGTATTTT	CASSSITTDTQYF
TRBV2	TRBJ2-7	TRBD1	few	TGTGCCAGCGGGGGACAGGGGGCGCGAGAGCAGTACTTC	CASGGQGAREQYF
TRBV9	TRBJ2-5	TRBD2	once	TGTGCCAGCAGCGTAGGTAGCGGGTGGGAGACCCAGTACTTC	CASSVGSGWETQYF
TRBV29-1	TRBJ2-6	NA	many	TGCAGCGTTAACTCTGGGGCCAACGTCCTGACTTTC	CSVNSGANVLTF
TRBV19	TRBJ2-2	TRBD1	few	TGTGCCAGTAGTATTTCAGCGACAGGGCTAGCCGGGGAGCTGTTTTTT	CASSISATGLAGELFF
TRBV27	TRBJ2-3	TRBD1	few	TGTGCCAGCAGTTTCTATCGGACAGGGATTCGCACAGATACGCAGTATTTT	CASSFYRTGIRTDTQYF
TRBV6-6	TRBJ1-1	TRBD1	few	TGTGCCAGCAGACGGACAGGGTTTGGGAACACTGAAGCTTTCTTT	CASRRTGFGNTEAFF